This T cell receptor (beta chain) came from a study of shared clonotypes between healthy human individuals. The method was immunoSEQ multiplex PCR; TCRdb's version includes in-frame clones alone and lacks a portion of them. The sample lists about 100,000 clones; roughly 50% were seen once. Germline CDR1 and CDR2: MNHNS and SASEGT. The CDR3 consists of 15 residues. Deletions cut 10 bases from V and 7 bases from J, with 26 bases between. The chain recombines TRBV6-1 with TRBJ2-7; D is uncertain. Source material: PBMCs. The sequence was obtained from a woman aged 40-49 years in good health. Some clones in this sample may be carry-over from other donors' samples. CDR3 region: CAITSEQTIAREQYF. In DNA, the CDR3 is TGTGCCATCACGTCGGAGCAGACCATAGCCAGGGAGCAGTACTTC.